This T cell receptor (beta chain) was recovered during a study of cytomegalovirus exposure and HLA in healthy donors. Primers included in the PCR were 60 Vbeta and 13 Jbeta primers. Source study methods: Tens of millions of unique TCR beta chains, roughly 11 million shared, were counted in a later analysis. Here immunoSEQ multiplex PCR was the method, and the copy in TCRdb shows in-frame clones only, minus some. The DNA was the basis for D and trimming; V, J and clone size are from that table. The data contain about 140,000 clones, roughly two thirds of them singletons. This CDR3 is built from 15 residues. The V gene lost 1 base and the J gene lost 8 bases, with 17 bases spanning the gap. Germline V gene sequence: CDR1 PRHDT, CDR2 FYEKMQ (reference sequence).

Sequencing was performed on PBMCs. The chain employs TRBV13 and TRBJ1-2; a possible D gene is TRBD1 (5 bases). The receptor comes from a male donor in good health and CMV-seronegative. This CDR3 reads CASSLVTGKLGGYTF. The CDR3 DNA is TGTGCCAGCAGCTTAGTAACAGGAAAATTGGGGGGCTACACCTTC.